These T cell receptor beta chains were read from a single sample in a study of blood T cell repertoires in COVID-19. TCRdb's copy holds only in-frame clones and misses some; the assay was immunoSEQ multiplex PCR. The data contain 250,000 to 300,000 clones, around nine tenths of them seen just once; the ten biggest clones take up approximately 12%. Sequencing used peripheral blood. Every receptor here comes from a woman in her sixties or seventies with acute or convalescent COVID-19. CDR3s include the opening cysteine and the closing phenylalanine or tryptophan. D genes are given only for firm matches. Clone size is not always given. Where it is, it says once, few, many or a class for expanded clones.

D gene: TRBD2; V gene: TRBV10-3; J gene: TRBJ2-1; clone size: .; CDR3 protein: CATRGGNEQFF; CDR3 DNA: TGTGCCACGCGGGGGGGAAATGAGCAGTTCTTC
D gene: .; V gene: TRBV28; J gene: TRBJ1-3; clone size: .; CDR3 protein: CASSFLGSSGNTIYF; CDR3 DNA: TGTGCCAGCAGTTTTCTGGGGAGCTCTGGAAACACCATATATTTT
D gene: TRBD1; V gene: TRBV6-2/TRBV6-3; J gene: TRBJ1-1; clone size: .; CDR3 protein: CASSRTGGSGEAFF; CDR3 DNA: TGTGCCAGCAGTAGGACAGGGGGAAGCGGTGAAGCTTTCTTT
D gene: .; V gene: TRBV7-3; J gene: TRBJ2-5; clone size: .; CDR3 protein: CASSLAGAVETQYF; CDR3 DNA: TGTGCCAGCAGCTTAGCGGGGGCGGTGGAGACCCAGTACTTC
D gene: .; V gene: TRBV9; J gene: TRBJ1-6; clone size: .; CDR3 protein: CASSSTTAASPLHF; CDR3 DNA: TGTGCCAGCAGCTCCACTACCGCCGCTTCACCCCTCCACTTT
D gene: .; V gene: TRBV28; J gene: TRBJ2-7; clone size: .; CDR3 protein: CASRSLGNLSWSF; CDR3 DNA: TGTGCCAGCAGGTCCCTAGGCAACCTATCGTGGAGCTTC
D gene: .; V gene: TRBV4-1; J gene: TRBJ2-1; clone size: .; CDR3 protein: CASSQEWGGPGANNEQFF; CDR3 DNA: TGCGCCAGCAGCCAAGAATGGGGCGGACCAGGGGCCAACAATGAGCAGTTCTTC
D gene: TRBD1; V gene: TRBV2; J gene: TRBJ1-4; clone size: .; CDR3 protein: CASRAGQASEKLFF; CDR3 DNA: TGTGCCAGCAGAGCCGGACAGGCCAGTGAAAAACTGTTTTTT
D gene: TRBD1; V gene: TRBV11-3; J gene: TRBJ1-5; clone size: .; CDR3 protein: CASSVGQVSNQPQHF; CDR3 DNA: TGTGCCAGCAGCGTCGGACAGGTTAGCAATCAGCCCCAGCATTTT
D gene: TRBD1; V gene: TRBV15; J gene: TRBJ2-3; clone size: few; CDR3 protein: CATRTGDFRSTDTQYF; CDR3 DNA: TGTGCCACCAGAACAGGGGATTTTAGGAGCACAGATACGCAGTATTTT
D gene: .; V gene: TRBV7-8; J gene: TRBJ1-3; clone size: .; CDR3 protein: CASSISDRSSGNTIYF; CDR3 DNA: TGTGCCAGCAGCATATCCGACAGGAGCTCTGGAAACACCATATATTTT
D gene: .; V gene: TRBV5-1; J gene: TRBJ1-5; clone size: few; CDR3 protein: CASSLHPSSNQPQHF; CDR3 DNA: TGCGCCAGCAGCTTACACCCGTCTAGCAATCAGCCCCAGCATTTT
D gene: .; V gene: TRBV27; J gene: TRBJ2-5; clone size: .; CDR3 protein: CASSRGIGETQYF; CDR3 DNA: TGTGCCAGCTCCCGAGGAATTGGAGAGACCCAGTACTTC
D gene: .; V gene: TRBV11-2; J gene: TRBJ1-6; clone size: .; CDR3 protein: CASSYGAPALHF; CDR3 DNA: TGTGCCAGCAGCTATGGGGCGCCGGCCCTCCACTTT
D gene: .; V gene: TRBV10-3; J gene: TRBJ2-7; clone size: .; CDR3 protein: CATRTLLEQYF; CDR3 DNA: TGTGCCACCCGGACACTCCTCGAGCAGTACTTC
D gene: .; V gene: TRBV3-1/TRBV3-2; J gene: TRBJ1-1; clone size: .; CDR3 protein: CASSQGYNTEAFF; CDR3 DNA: TGTGCCAGCAGCCAAGGTTATAACACTGAAGCTTTCTTT
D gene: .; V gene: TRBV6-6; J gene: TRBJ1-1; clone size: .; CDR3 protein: CASSYPGWGDTEAFF; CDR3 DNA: TGTGCCAGCAGTTACCCCGGGTGGGGCGACACTGAAGCTTTCTTT
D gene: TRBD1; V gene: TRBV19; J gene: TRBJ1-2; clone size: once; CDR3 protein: CASRTGGRNYGYTF; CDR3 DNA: TGTGCCAGCCGTACAGGGGGCCGGAACTATGGCTACACCTTC
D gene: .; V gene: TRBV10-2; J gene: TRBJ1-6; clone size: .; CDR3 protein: CASSDPGFNSPLHF; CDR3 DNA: TGCGCCAGCAGTGACCCAGGGTTCAATTCACCCCTCCACTTT
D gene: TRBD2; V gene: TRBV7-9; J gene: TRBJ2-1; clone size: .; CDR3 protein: CASSGGTSGAREQFF; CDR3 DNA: TGTGCCAGCAGTGGCGGGACTAGCGGGGCTAGGGAGCAGTTCTTC
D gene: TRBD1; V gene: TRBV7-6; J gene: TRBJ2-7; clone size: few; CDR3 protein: CASSPPGTGAYEQYF; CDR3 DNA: TGTGCCAGCAGCCCACCCGGGACAGGGGCCTACGAGCAGTACTTC
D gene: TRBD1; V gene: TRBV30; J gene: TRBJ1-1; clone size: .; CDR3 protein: CAWGTGEAFF; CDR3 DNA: TGTGCCTGGGGCACAGGGGAGGCTTTCTTT
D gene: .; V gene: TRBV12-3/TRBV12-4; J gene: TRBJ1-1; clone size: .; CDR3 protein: CASTPDRYTEAFF; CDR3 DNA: TGTGCCAGCACCCCGGACAGATACACTGAAGCTTTCTTT
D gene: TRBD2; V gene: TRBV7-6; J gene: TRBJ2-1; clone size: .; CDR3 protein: CASSRTSGGLLPYNEQFF; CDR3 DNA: TGTGCCAGCAGCCGGACTAGCGGGGGGCTACTCCCCTACAATGAGCAGTTCTTC
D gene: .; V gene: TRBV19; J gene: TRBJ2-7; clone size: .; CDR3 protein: CASSIYNTYEQYF; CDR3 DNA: TGTGCCAGTAGTATATACAACACCTACGAGCAGTACTTC
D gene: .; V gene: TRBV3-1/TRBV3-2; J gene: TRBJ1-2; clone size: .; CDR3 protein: CASSQDPDYGYTF; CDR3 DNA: TGTGCCAGCAGCCAAGATCCAGATTATGGCTACACCTTC
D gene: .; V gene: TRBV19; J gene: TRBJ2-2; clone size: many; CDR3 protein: CASSMASANTGELFF; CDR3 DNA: TGTGCCAGTAGTATGGCCAGCGCGAACACCGGGGAGCTGTTTTTT